A single sample is the source of the 5 T cell receptor beta chains below, sequenced in a study of OX40 agonist ivuxolimab in advanced cancers. Sequencing used immunoSEQ multiplex PCR; TCRdb keeps in-frame clones, though not all of them. This sample carries 55,000 to 70,000 clones, around 83% of them seen once, and the ten largest clones take about 5.1%. Source: CD4+ or CD8+ T cells sorted from blood, taken in a trial of the OX40 agonist ivuxolimab. These receptors all stem from an adult with an advanced solid tumor such as melanoma, head and neck, liver or kidney cancer.

V is TRBV7-9 and J is TRBJ2-2, with no clear D. The V end was cut by 2 bases, the J end by 5 bases, with 15 bases between. Per the germline V gene, CDR1 is SEHNR and CDR2 is FQNEAQ (reference sequence). The CDR3 covers 16 residues. CDR3 sequence (DNA): TGTGCCAGCAGCTTATTAGGGTCGGTCAGGACCGGGGAGCTGTTTTTT. Its protein product is CASSLLGSVRTGELFF. The full variable domain, completed using reference TRBV7-9 and TRBJ2-2, is DTGVSQNPRHKITKRGQNVTFRCDPISEHNRLYWYRQTLGQGPEFLTYFQNEAQLEKSRLLSDRFSAERPKGSFSTLEIQRTEQGDSAMYLCASSLLGSVRTGELFFGEGSRLTVL.

This rearrangement joins TRBV19 to TRBJ1-1; a possible D gene is TRBD1 (5 bases). The CDR3 spans 15 residues. Germline CDR1 and CDR2: LNHDA and SQIVND (reference sequence). The V gene lost 9 bases and the J gene lost 6 bases, with 23 bases spanning the gap. Here the CDR3 reads CASDVRGREGAEAFF. In DNA form, the CDR3 reads TGTGCCAGCGACGTCCGGGGCAGGGAAGGAGCTGAAGCTTTCTTT.

The CDR3 here is CATRGWGAVGTDTQYF. The CDR3 nucleotides are TGTGCCACCAGGGGTTGGGGGGCGGTTGGCACAGATACGCAGTATTTT. The genes are TRBV7-2 and TRBJ2-3, with D perhaps given as TRBD1 or TRBD2 (6 bases each). Trimming shortened V by 10 bases and J by 1 base, and 21 bases separated the two germline ends. The CDR3 covers 16 residues. CDR1 and CDR2 (germline): SGHTA, FQGNSA. The full variable domain, rest sourced from reference TRBV7-2 and TRBJ2-3, is GAGVSQSPSNKVTEKGKDVELRCDPISGHTALYWYRQSLGQGLEFLIYFQGNSAPDKSGLPSDRFSAERTGGSVSTLTIQRTQQEDSAVYLCATRGWGAVGTDTQYFGPGTRLTVL.

This chain uses TRBV9 with TRBJ1-3; D unresolved. The germline V gene encodes CDR1 SGDLS and CDR2 YYNGEE. This CDR3 is built from 15 residues. V lost 2 bases and J lost 0, with 9 bases in between. CDR3 DNA: TGTGCCAGCAGCGTTGACGGGAGCTCTGGAAACACCATATATTTT. As protein: CASSVDGSSGNTIYF. Full variable domain (missing parts from reference TRBV9 and TRBJ1-3): DSGVTQTPKHLITATGQRVTLRCSPRSGDLSVYWYQQSLDQGLQFLIQYYNGEERAKGNILERFSAQQFPDLHSELNLSSLELGDSALYFCASSVDGSSGNTIYFGEGSWLTVV.

This clone is a singleton in its sample. The gene calls are TRBV7-3 and TRBJ2-7; no definite D call. From germline, CDR1 is SGHTA and CDR2 FQGTGA. The CDR3 consists of 14 residues. The V end lost 2 bases, the J end lost 6 bases, and 14 bases lay between the germline ends. The CDR3 reads CASSLVPFEGEQYF. CDR3 sequence (DNA): TGTGCCAGCAGCTTAGTCCCATTTGAAGGCGAGCAGTACTTC.